The 10 T cell receptor beta chains below all came from one sample that was sequenced in a study of shared clonotypes between healthy human individuals (dated by TCRdb to between 2020 and 2021). Libraries were constructed by the immunoSEQ multiplex PCR assay. Drawn from immuneACCESS, this table holds only the in-frame rearrangements with V and J called that TCRdb kept. Clones are partly lost; checked studies trace under half to an unresolved V gene and leave the rest unexplained. In this sample the table shows approximately 1.5 million clones, under 99% of which occur a single time. The ten largest account for around 0.45% of the sample. Sample: naive CD4+ T cells sorted from blood. Read against the paper, the sample's cell subset or site label means: CD45RA+ positively selected. These receptors were taken from a man aged 25 to 40 in good health.

This chain links TRBV5-1 with TRBJ1-2, with a tentative D call TRBD1 (6 bases). Germline loops: CDR1 SGHRS, CDR2 YFSETQ. V gave up 0 bases and J gave up 8 bases, with 29 bases separating them. The CDR3 consists of 19 residues. CDR3 nucleotide sequence: TGCGCCAGCAGCTTGGAGCCCCAGGGACAACTATTTATGTCAGGGGGCTACACCTTC. Translation gives CASSLEPQGQLFMSGGYTF.

Comments on this clone: The same CDR3 can be traced to other DNA sequences in this sample. The chain joins TRBV25-1 to TRBJ2-7; D is unclear. CDR1 and CDR2 from the germline V gene are MGHDK and SYGVNS. The CDR3 runs to 11 residues. Deletions cut 2 bases from V and 4 bases from J, with 3 bases between. This CDR3 reads CASSEIYEQYF. The CDR3 nucleotides read TGTGCCAGCAGTGAAATATACGAGCAGTACTTC.

This clone came up once. This sequence joins TRBV11-2 and TRBJ2-2, with D perhaps TRBD1 (6 bases). CDR1 SGHAT and CDR2 FQNNGV come from the germline V gene. Trimming shortened V by 6 bases and J by 3 bases, and 26 bases separated the two germline ends. The CDR3 is 19 amino acids. This CDR3 is CASSLSGLYRAKDTGELFF. CDR3 DNA sequence: TGTGCCAGCAGTTTATCGGGATTGTACAGGGCTAAGGACACCGGGGAGCTGTTTTTT.

This chain uses TRBV28 with TRBJ2-7; D remains unclear. Germline CDR1 and CDR2: MDHEN and SYDVKM. The V end lost 0 bases, the J end lost 3 bases, and 3 bases lay between the germline ends. CDR3 length: 12 residues. The CDR3 is CASSLWRYEQYF. The CDR3 bases are TGTGCCAGCAGTTTATGGCGCTACGAGCAGTACTTC. The full variable domain, rest sourced from reference TRBV28 and TRBJ2-7, is DVKVTQSSRYLVKRTGEKVFLECVQDMDHENMFWYRQDPGLGLRLIYFSYDVKMKEKGDIPEGYSVSREKKERFSLILESASTNQTSMYLCASSLWRYEQYFGPGTRLTVT.

J is TRBJ2-7 and V is TRBV11-2; no firm D call. The ends were cut back, 5 bases at V and 2 bases at J, with 19 bases in the middle. Germline lookup yields CDR1 SGHAT and CDR2 FQNNGV. CDR3 length: 16 residues. CDR3 residues: CASSLRLVHPTYEQYF. In DNA, the CDR3 is TGTGCCAGCAGCCTTCGTCTAGTCCATCCTACCTACGAGCAGTACTTC.

The chain employs TRBV7-8 and TRBJ2-7; perhaps TRBD2 as D (6 bases). The CDR3 is 14 amino acids. Germline assignment: CDR1 SGHVS and CDR2 FQNEAQ. Trimming took off 1 base at V and 6 bases at J, with 13 bases between the two ends. The CDR3 spells CASSLGLTSFEQYF. The CDR3, as DNA: TGTGCCAGCAGCTTAGGTCTGACTAGTTTCGAGCAGTACTTC.

This rearrangement joins TRBV19 to TRBJ1-1; D is uncertain. The germline gives CDR1 LNHDA, CDR2 SQIVND (reference sequence). Trimming took 2 bases from V and 4 from J, leaving 14 bases between them. The CDR3 extends over 15 amino acids. CDR3 protein: CASSISTVWITEAFF. Here the CDR3 DNA reads TGTGCCAGTAGTATATCTACCGTTTGGATCACTGAAGCTTTCTTT.

This clone was observed a single time. V usage is TRBV27 and J usage is TRBJ2-7; D not resolved. V lost 4 bases and J 5 bases, leaving 18 bases between the germline ends. Germline-derived CDR1 and CDR2 are MNHEY and SMNVEV (reference sequence). This CDR3 is built from 15 residues. CDR3 protein: CASSSSGRSTDEQYF. As DNA, the CDR3 is TGTGCCAGCAGTTCTTCCGGCCGTTCAACCGACGAGCAGTACTTC.

The genes are TRBV19 and TRBJ2-5; D possibly matches TRBD1 or TRBD2 (6 bases each). Trimming shortened V by 5 bases and J by 4 bases, and 11 bases separated the two germline ends. CDR3 length: 13 residues. Germline V lookup: CDR1 LNHDA, CDR2 SQIVND (reference sequence). Here the CDR3 DNA reads TGTGCCAGTAGTCGGGGGCACAGAGAGACCCAGTACTTC. Amino acids: CASSRGHRETQYF.

On this clone itself: The identical CDR3 is also encoded by other nucleotide sequences in the sample. V is TRBV5-1 and J is TRBJ2-3, with 10 bases aligning to TRBD2. The J segment lost 0 bases and the V segment lost 4 bases, leaving 5 bases of the junction unmatched. The CDR3 totals 16 residues. Germline V gene lookup returns CDR1 SGHRS and CDR2 YFSETQ. CDR3 nucleotide sequence: TGCGCCAGCAGCGTCGGACTAGCGGAAAGCACAGATACGCAGTATTTT. This codes for CASSVGLAESTDTQYF.